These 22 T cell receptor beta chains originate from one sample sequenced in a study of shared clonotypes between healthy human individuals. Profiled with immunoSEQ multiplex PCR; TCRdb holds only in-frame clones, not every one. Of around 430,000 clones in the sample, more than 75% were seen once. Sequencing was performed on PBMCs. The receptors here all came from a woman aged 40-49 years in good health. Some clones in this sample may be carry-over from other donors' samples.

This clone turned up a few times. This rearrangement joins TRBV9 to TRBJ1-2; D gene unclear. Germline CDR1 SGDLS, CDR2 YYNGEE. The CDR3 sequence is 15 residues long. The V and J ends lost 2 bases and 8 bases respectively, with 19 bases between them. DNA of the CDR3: TGTGCCAGCAGCGTTGACCTATCCCCGACTAGGGGCTACACCTTC. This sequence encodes CASSVDLSPTRGYTF. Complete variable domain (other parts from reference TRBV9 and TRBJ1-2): DSGVTQTPKHLITATGQRVTLRCSPRSGDLSVYWYQQSLDQGLQFLIQYYNGEERAKGNILERFSAQQFPDLHSELNLSSLELGDSALYFCASSVDLSPTRGYTFGSGTRLTVV.

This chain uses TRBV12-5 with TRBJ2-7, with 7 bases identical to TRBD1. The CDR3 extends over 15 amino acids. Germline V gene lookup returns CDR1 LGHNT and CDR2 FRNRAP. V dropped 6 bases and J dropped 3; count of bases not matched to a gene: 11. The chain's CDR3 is CASGSPGTALYEQYF. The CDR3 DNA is TGTGCTAGTGGGTCCCCCGGGACAGCGCTCTACGAGCAGTACTTC.

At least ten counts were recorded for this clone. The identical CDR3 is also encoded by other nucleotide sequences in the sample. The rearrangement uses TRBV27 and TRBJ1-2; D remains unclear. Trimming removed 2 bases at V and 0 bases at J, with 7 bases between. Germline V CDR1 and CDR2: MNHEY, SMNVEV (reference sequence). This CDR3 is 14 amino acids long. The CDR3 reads CASSLRGPNYGYTF. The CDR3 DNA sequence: TGTGCCAGCAGTTTACGCGGCCCTAACTATGGCTACACCTTC.

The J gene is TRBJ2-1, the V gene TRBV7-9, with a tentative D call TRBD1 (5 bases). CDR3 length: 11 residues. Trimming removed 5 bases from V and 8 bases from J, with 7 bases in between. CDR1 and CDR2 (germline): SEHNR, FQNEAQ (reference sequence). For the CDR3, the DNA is TGTGCCAGCAGCGTCAGGGATGAGCAGTTCTTC. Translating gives CASSVRDEQFF. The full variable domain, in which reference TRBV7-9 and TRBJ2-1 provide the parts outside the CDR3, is DTGVSQNPRHKITKRGQNVTFRCDPISEHNRLYWYRQTLGQGPEFLTYFQNEAQLEKSRLLSDRFSAERPKGSFSTLEIQRTEQGDSAMYLCASSVRDEQFFGPGTRLTVL.

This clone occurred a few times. As DNA, the CDR3 is TGTGCCAGCAGTGATGAAGGGAGAGGAGGCTACACCTTC. Translated, it gives CASSDEGRGGYTF. This rearrangement joins TRBV6-4 to TRBJ1-2; D is undetermined. V gave up 3 bases and J gave up 8 bases, with 13 bases separating them. Germline CDR1 MRHNA, CDR2 SNTAGT. This CDR3 contains 13 residues.

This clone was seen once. The CDR3 DNA follows: TGTGCCAGCAGCTTGGTGCCACGAGGGTCCTACAATGAGCAGTTCTTC. Translation: CASSLVPRGSYNEQFF. The chain has TRBV11-2 and TRBJ2-1, with TRBD2 as a possible D gene (5 bases). The CDR3 is 16 residues long. Deletions cut 3 bases from V and 1 base from J, with 13 bases between. The germline CDR1 and CDR2 sequences are SGHAT and FQNNGV.

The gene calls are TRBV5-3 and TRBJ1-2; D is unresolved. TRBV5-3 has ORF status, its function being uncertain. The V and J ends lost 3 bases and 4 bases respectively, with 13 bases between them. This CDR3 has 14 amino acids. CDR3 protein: CARSSWRPSYGYTF. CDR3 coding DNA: TGTGCCAGAAGCTCCTGGAGGCCGTCCTATGGCTACACCTTC.

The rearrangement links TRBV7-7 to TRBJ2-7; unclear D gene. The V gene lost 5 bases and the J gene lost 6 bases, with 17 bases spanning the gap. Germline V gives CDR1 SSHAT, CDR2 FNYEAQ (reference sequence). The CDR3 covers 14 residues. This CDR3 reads CASSPAYASGEQYF. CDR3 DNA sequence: TGTGCCAGCAGCCCGGCTTACGCCTCGGGCGAGCAGTACTTC.

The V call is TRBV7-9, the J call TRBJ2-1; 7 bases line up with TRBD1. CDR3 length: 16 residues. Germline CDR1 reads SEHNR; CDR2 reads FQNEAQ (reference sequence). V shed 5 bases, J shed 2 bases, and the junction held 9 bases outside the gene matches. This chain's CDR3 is CASSPERDSTYNEQFF. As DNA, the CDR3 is TGTGCCAGCAGCCCGGAACGGGACAGTACCTACAATGAGCAGTTCTTC.

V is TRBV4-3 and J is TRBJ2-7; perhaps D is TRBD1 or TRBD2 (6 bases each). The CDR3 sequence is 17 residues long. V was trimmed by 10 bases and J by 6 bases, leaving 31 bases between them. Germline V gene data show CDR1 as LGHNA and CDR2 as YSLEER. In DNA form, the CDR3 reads TGCGCCACCCCCTGGGGGCTCTCCAGGGGAGGCAAACTCGAGCAGTACTTC. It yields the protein CATPWGLSRGGKLEQYF.

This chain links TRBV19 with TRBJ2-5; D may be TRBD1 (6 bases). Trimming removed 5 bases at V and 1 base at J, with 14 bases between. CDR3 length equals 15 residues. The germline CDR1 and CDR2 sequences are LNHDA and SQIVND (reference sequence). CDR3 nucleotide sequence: TGTGCCAGTAGTCGACAGGCGCTACCCCAAGAGACCCAGTACTTC. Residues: CASSRQALPQETQYF.

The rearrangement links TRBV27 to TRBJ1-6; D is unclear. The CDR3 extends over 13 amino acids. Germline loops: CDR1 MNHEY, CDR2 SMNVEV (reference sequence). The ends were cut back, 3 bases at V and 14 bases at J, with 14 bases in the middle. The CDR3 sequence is CASSFRGFLSLHF. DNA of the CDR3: TGTGCCAGCAGTTTTCGGGGATTTTTATCCCTCCACTTT.

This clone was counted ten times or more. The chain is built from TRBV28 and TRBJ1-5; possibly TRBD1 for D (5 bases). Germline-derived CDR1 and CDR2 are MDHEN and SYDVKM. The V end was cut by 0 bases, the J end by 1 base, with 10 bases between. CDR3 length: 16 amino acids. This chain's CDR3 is CASSLWFGDSNQPQHF. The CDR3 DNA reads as TGTGCCAGCAGTTTATGGTTCGGGGACAGCAATCAGCCCCAGCATTTT.

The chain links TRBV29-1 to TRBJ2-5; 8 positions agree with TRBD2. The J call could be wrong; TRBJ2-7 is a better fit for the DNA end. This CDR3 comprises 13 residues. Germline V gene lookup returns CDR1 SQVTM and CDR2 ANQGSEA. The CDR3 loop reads CSVEVSGTYEQYF. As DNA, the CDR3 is TGCAGCGTTGAAGTTAGCGGGACCTACGAGCAGTACTTC.

The CDR3 loop reads CASSLLLFDTQYF. The CDR3 DNA follows: TGTGCCAGCAGTTTACTCCTATTTGATACGCAGTATTTT. V is TRBV27 and J is TRBJ2-3, with unresolved D. V was trimmed by 2 bases and J by 6 bases, leaving 9 bases between them. Looked up from germline, CDR1 is MNHEY and CDR2 is SMNVEV (reference sequence). This CDR3 has 13 residues.

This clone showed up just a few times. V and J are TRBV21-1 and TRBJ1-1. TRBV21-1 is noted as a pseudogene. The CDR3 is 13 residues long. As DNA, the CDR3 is TGTGCCAGCAGCAAAGGGGTGAACACTGAAGCTTTCTTT. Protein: CASSKGVNTEAFF.

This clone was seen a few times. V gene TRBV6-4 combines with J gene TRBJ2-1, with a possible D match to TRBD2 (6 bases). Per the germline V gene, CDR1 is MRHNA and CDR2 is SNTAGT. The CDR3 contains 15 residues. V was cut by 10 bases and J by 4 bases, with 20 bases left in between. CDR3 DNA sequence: TGTGCCACCAAGAGGTCCAGCGGGTCTTACAATGAGCAGTTCTTC. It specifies CATKRSSGSYNEQFF.

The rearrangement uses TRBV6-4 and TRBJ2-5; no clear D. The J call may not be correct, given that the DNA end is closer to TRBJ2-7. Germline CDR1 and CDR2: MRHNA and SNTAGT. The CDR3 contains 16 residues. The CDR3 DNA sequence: TGTGCCAGCAGGCGCGGACCGCCTCAATCCTCCTACGAGCAGTACTTC. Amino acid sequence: CASRRGPPQSSYEQYF.

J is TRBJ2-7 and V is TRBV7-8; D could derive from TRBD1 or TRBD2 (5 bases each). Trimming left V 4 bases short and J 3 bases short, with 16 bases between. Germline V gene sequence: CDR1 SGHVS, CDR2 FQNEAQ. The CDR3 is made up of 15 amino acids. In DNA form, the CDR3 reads TGTGCCAGCAGCTCCCCGGGACGGAGGTTCTACGAGCAGTACTTC. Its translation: CASSSPGRRFYEQYF.

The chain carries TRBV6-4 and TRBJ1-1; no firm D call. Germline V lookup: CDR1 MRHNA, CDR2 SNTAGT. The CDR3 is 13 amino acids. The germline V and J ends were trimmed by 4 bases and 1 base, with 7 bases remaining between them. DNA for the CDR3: TGTGCCAGCAGTGCTGAGGGGAACACTGAAGCTTTCTTT. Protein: CASSAEGNTEAFF.

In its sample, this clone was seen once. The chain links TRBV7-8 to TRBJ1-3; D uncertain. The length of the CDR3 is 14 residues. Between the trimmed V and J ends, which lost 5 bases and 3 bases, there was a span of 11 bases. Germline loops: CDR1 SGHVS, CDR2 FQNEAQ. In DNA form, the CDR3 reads TGTGCCAGCAGCGACCCCCGAGGTGGAAACACCATATATTTT. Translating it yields CASSDPRGGNTIYF. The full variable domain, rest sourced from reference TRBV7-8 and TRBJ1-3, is GAGVSQSPRYKVAKRGQDVALRCDPISGHVSLFWYQQALGQGPEFLTYFQNEAQLDKSGLPSDRFFAERPEGSVSTLKIQRTQQEDSAVYLCASSDPRGGNTIYFGEGSWLTVV.

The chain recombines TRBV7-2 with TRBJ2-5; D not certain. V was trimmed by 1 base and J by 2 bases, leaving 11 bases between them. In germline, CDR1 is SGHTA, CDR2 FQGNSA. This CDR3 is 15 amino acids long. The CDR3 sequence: CASSLGSSSQETQYF. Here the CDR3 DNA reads TGTGCCAGCAGCTTAGGGTCCAGCAGTCAAGAGACCCAGTACTTC.